The rows below give T cell receptor beta chains drawn from one sample of a study of OX40 agonist ivuxolimab in advanced cancers. Generated by immunoSEQ multiplex PCR, the TCRdb table keeps only in-frame clones and is missing some. The sample lists tens of thousands of clones, around 80% seen once, with more than 0.95% in the top ten. Sequenced here: CD4+ or CD8+ T cells sorted from blood, sampled in a trial of the OX40 agonist ivuxolimab. The source is an adult with an advanced solid tumor such as melanoma, head and neck, liver or kidney cancer. Each CDR3 is given with its conserved first and last residue. A D gene is named only where the DNA matches it firmly. Not all rows give a size; the values are once, few, many and, for expanded clones, a class.

>TRBV6-5|NA|NA|TRBJ2-5|13
TGTGCCAGCAGTTACGGACCACGAGAGACCCAGTACTTC
CASSYGPRETQYF
>TRBV2|TRBD1|NA|TRBJ1-5|13
TGTGCCAGCCAAGGGACAGGGGGACAGCCCCAGCATTTT
CASQGTGGQPQHF
>TRBV5-1|NA|NA|TRBJ1-2|13
TGCGCCAGCAGCTTGCACAGGGTCGACGCCTACACCTTC
CASSLHRVDAYTF
>TRBV10-3|NA|NA|TRBJ2-1|12
TGTGCCAGTCGGGGCTCGGAGGGCGAGCAGTTCTTC
CASRGSEGEQFF
>TRBV5-1|TRBD1|NA|TRBJ1-2|14
TGCGCCAGCAGCTTGGTGGGACAGGACTATGGCTACACCTTC
CASSLVGQDYGYTF
>TRBV10-2|NA|NA|TRBJ2-1|12
TGCGCCAGCAGGGAACTCGGGTCCTCGGGGTTCTTC
CASRELGSSGFF
>TRBV7-3|TRBD2|NA|TRBJ2-1|15
TGTGCCAGCAGTTCCGGGGGGTACTCCTACAATGAGCAGTTCTTC
CASSSGGYSYNEQFF
>TRBV19|TRBD1|few|TRBJ1-5|14
TGTGCCAGTACCCCAGACAGGGCGGATCAGCCCCAGCATTTT
CASTPDRADQPQHF
>TRBV19|NA|NA|TRBJ2-2|13
TGTGCCAGTCGTTTTACGGGCACCGGGGAGCTGTTTTTT
CASRFTGTGELFF
>TRBV7-9|TRBD1|NA|TRBJ1-1|14
TGTGCCAGCAGTCTCAGGGGGCTAGGGTCTGAAGCTTTCTTT
CASSLRGLGSEAFF
>TRBV5-6|NA|NA|TRBJ1-3|16
TGTGCCAGCAGCTGGGGATCTGGAGGGCCCGGAAACACCATATATTTT
CASSWGSGGPGNTIYF
>TRBV5-1|TRBD2|NA|TRBJ2-1|16
TGCGCCAGCAGCTTGGCATTCGGGGGGGCCTTGGATGAGCAGTTCTTC
CASSLAFGGALDEQFF
>TRBV6-1|NA|NA|TRBJ1-6|12
TGTGCCAGCAGAGGGACGGGGTCACCCCTCCACTTT
CASRGTGSPLHF
>TRBV6-5|TRBD1|once|TRBJ1-5|14
TGTGCCAGCAGTTCGACAGGGACTAATCAGCCCCAGCATTTT
CASSSTGTNQPQHF
>TRBV7-2|NA|NA|TRBJ1-5|18
TGTGCCAGCAGCTTAGGATGGGGAGGGGGGGACTTGGTTCAGCCCCAGCATTTT
CASSLGWGGGDLVQPQHF
>TRBV27|NA|NA|TRBJ1-2|16
TGTGCCAGCAGTTCTCATACTCTACCAAATAACTATGGCTACACCTTC
CASSSHTLPNNYGYTF
>TRBV18|NA|NA|TRBJ2-1|15
TGTGCCAGCTCACACGGGACAACCCGATACAATGAGCAGTTCTTC
CASSHGTTRYNEQFF
>TRBV4-2|TRBD1|NA|TRBJ1-1|16
TGTGCCAGCAGCCGCGGACAGGGATCGGGTCAAACTGAAGCTTTCTTT
CASSRGQGSGQTEAFF
>TRBV5-1|TRBD1|NA|TRBJ2-7|14
TGCGCCAGCAGCTGGGACAGGGGGAGTCTCGAGCAGTACTTC
CASSWDRGSLEQYF
>TRBV19|TRBD2|NA|TRBJ2-3|16
TGTGCCAGTACCCCGGGACTAGCGGGGGGAACGGATACGCAGTATTTT
CASTPGLAGGTDTQYF
>TRBV13|TRBD1|NA|TRBJ2-7|15
TGTGCCAGCAGCTACTACGGGACAGTAGCTAACGAGCAGTACTTC
CASSYYGTVANEQYF
>TRBV9|NA|once|TRBJ1-5|14
TGTGCCGGCAGCGTAGAGTCAGGGGTCGGGCCCCAGCATTTT
CAGSVESGVGPQHF
>TRBV28|NA|NA|TRBJ2-5|14
TGTGCCAGCAGTTTGAGGGCCCGGCGGGAGACCCAGTACTTC
CASSLRARRETQYF
>TRBV2|NA|NA|TRBJ2-1|14
TGTGCCAGCAAGGGGCCGATGGGTTCAAATGAGCAGTTCTTC
CASKGPMGSNEQFF
>TRBV5-1|NA|NA|TRBJ1-3|16
TGCGCCAGCAGCTTGGAACCAGGGGCAACTGGAAACACCATATATTTT
CASSLEPGATGNTIYF
>TRBV4-2|NA|NA|TRBJ1-6|13
TGTGCCAGCACGGCCTGGATGGGTTCACCCCTCCACTTT
CASTAWMGSPLHF
>TRBV5-1|NA|NA|TRBJ2-3|14
TGCGCCAGCAGCTTGGGGCAGAACACAGATACGCAGTATTTT
CASSLGQNTDTQYF
>TRBV27|NA|NA|TRBJ2-1|15
TGTGCCAGCAGTTTACAGGGTACGAATTACAATGAGCAGTTCTTC
CASSLQGTNYNEQFF
>TRBV6-5|NA|NA|TRBJ2-6|13
TGTGCCAGCAGTTTTACTCTTGCCAACGTCCTGACTTTC
CASSFTLANVLTF
>TRBV19|NA|NA|TRBJ2-2|15
TGTGCCAGTAAGGTGGGGCTAGCCATCACCGGGGAGCTGTTTTTT
CASKVGLAITGELFF
>TRBV28|NA|few|TRBJ1-5|12
TGTGCCAGCAGGACAGGTTCCAGGGCCCAGCATTTT
CASRTGSRAQHF
>TRBV5-6|TRBD1|NA|TRBJ2-1|14
TGTGCCAGCAGCGCGGCCGGACAGGGACAGTTCGGTGTCTTC
CASSAAGQGQFGVF
>TRBV5-6|TRBD1|once|TRBJ1-4|16
TGTGCCAGCAGCTTGGGGGCCAGGGGGCAGAGGGAAAAACTGTTTTTT
CASSLGARGQREKLFF
>TRBV15|TRBD2|NA|TRBJ2-3|14
TGTGCCACCAGCGGCCAGCGGGAGGGGGATACGCAGTATTTT
CATSGQREGDTQYF
>TRBV28|NA|NA|TRBJ1-5|17
TGTGCCAGCAGTTTGCCACAGGGTCAGTATAGCAATCAGCCCCAGCATTTT
CASSLPQGQYSNQPQHF
>TRBV19|TRBD1|NA|TRBJ2-7|16
TGTGCCAGTAGTGTCCTGCCGGGACAGGGGGCGGTTGAGCAGTACTTC
CASSVLPGQGAVEQYF
>TRBV5-1|NA|NA|TRBJ2-2|14
TGCGCCAGCAGTGAGGAGGGGAACACCGGGGAGCTGTTTTTT
CASSEEGNTGELFF
>TRBV14|NA|NA|TRBJ2-7|14
TGTGCCAGCAGCCAAGTGGGCAGAAGTCACGAGCAGTACTTC
CASSQVGRSHEQYF
>TRBV19|TRBD1|NA|TRBJ2-5|13
TGTGCCAGTAGCGCTGACAGGGTGGAGACCCAGTACTTC
CASSADRVETQYF
>TRBV7-2|TRBD1|NA|TRBJ2-7|15
TGTGCCAGCAGCTTAGGGGACAGGGGGCACAACGAGCAGTACTTC
CASSLGDRGHNEQYF
>TRBV28|NA|few|TRBJ2-2|14
TGTGCCAGCAGTCCTCTTCTGGCACCCGGGGAGCTGTTTTTT
CASSPLLAPGELFF
>TRBV5-1|NA|once|TRBJ2-2|15
TGCGCCAGCAGCTTGGGCGGCACTCACACCGGGGAGCTGTTTTTT
CASSLGGTHTGELFF
>TRBV2|TRBD2|NA|TRBJ2-7|15
TGTGCCAGCAGTGGATCTAGCGGGGGGGCCTACGAGCAGTACTTC
CASSGSSGGAYEQYF
>TRBV5-5|NA|NA|TRBJ2-7|14
TGTGCCAGCAGCTTGGGTCTTGCTTCCTACGAGCAGTACTTC
CASSLGLASYEQYF
>TRBV5-1|NA|NA|TRBJ2-1|15
TGCGCCAGCAGCTTGGTTTGGGGGACGGAGGGTGAGCAGTTCTTC
CASSLVWGTEGEQFF
>TRBV10-3|TRBD1|NA|TRBJ1-1|17
TGTGCCATCAGTGGGACAGGGGAGTCCCCACGTCACCCTGAAGCTTTCTTT
CAISGTGESPRHPEAFF
>TRBV11-2|TRBD1|few|TRBJ2-3|13
TGTGCCAGCAGCCTCGACAGGGACGATACGCAGTATTTT
CASSLDRDDTQYF
>TRBV4-2|NA|NA|TRBJ2-2|15
TGTGCCAGCAGCCCGGGACTCCCCAACACCGGGGAGCTGTTTTTT
CASSPGLPNTGELFF
>TRBV30|NA|NA|TRBJ2-7|11
TGTGCCTGGAGTGGCACCTACGAGCAGTACTTC
CAWSGTYEQYF
>TRBV6-5|TRBD1|once|TRBJ1-1|13
TGTGCCAGCAGCCTCAGGGGGAGGACTGGAGCTTTCTTT
CASSLRGRTGAFF
>TRBV4-2|NA|NA|TRBJ2-2|17
TGTGCCAGCAGCCAAGATTGGGGCGGGACACCGAACCGGGAGCTGTTTTTT
CASSQDWGGTPNRELFF
>TRBV6-5|NA|NA|TRBJ2-3|15
TGTGCCAGCAGTTACGAGGGGGGCCGAACAGATACGCAGTATTTT
CASSYEGGRTDTQYF
>TRBV27|NA|NA|TRBJ1-5|14
TGTGCCAGCACCATAGGGCAGGGCCAGGGGCCCCAGCATTTT
CASTIGQGQGPQHF